Sequencing of this T cell receptor beta chain was carried out in a study of human T cells and chemical hapten exposure. Study information: Sensitizing treatment utilized 2% DPC over an approximately 2 cm by approximately 2 cm portion of upper inner arm skin.

The CDR3 has 16 residues. Germline trimming cut 5 bases from V and 5 bases from J; bases unmatched to any gene: 15. Germline values: CDR1 MNHEY, CDR2 SMNVEV (reference sequence). For the library, individual cDNA molecules each received unique molecular identifiers. From the RACE reads, TCRdb called clonotypes with MiXCR, one entry per CDR3 protein. Counted here are about 270,000 distinct CDR3 sequences, about 7.7% occurring once; the ten biggest clones make up less than 1.5%. Sample time point: pre-sensitization, week 0. Noted treatment: therapeutic diphenylcyclopropenone sensitization with weekly scalp DPC. The study enrolled 18 to 70-year-old alopecia patients suitable for DPC. This clonotype was counted a few times.

V gene TRBV27 combines with J gene TRBJ2-7; 7 bases line up with TRBD1. The sample in question was whole blood, obtained in connection with sensitization to the hapten diphenylcyclopropenone (DPC). The receptor comes from a man between 18 and 29 years old with alopecia areata. Some clones in this sample may be carry-over from other donors' samples. CDR3 in DNA: TGTGCCAGCAGTCCTGCGTGGACAGGAGGTTCCCACGAGCAGTACTTC. Protein product: CASSPAWTGGSHEQYF.